This section outlines one T cell receptor (beta chain) sequence together with its context. This entry comes from a study of cytomegalovirus exposure and HLA in healthy donors. Sequencing used immunoSEQ multiplex PCR; TCRdb keeps in-frame clones, though not all of them. The table shows 95,000 to 150,000 clones, with around nine tenths occurring only once. The junction had 1 base not matched to a gene; V was cut back by 2 bases and J by 6 bases. The length of the CDR3 is 14 residues. CDR1 and CDR2 from the germline V gene are SGHRS and YFSETQ. The chain links TRBV5-1 to TRBJ2-2; 10 nucleotides match TRBD1. This clonotype was sampled from a woman under 30 in good health and CMV-seronegative. Sequencing was performed on PBMCs. CDR3: CASSLGQGAGELFF. The CDR3 region has the DNA TGCGCCAGCAGCTTAGGACAGGGGGCCGGGGAGCTGTTTTTT.